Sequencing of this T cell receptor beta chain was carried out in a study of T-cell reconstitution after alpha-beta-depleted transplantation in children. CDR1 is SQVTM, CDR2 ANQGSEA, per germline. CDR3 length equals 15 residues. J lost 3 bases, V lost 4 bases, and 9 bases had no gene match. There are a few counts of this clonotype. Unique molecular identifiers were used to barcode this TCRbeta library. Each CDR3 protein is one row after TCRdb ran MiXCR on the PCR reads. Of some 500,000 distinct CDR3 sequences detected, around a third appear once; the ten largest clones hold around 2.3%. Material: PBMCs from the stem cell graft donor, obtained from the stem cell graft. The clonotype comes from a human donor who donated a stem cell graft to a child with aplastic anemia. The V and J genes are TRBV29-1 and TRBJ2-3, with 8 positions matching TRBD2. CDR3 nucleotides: TGCAGCGTTGCAGGGCTAGCGGGTGGGACAGATACGCAGTATTTT. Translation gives CSVAGLAGGTDTQYF.